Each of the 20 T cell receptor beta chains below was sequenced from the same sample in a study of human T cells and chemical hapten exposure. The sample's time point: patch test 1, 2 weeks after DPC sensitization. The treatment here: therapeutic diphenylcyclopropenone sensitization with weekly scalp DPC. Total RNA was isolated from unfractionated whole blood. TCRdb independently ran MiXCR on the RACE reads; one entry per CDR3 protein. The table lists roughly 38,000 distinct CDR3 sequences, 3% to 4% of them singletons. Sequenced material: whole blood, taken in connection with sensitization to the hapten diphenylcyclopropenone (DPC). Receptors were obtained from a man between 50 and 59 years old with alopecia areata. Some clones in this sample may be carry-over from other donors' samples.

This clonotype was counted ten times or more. The CDR3 loop reads CASSFQSTLRETQYF. CDR3 bases: TGTGCCAGCAGTTTTCAAAGTACCCTGCGAGAGACCCAGTACTTC. The chain has TRBV28 and TRBJ2-5; D not certain. V dropped 3 bases and J dropped 4 bases, with 15 bases sitting between them. The V gene's germline CDR1 is MDHEN and CDR2 SYDVKM. The CDR3 has 15 amino acids.

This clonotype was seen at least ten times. The CDR3 DNA reads as TGTGCCAGCAGCCCAGCCTGGTCAGTTTATGGCTACACCTTC. It yields the protein CASSPAWSVYGYTF. J is TRBJ1-2 and V is TRBV7-3, with D unclear. Germline CDR1 SGHTA, CDR2 FQGTGA. There are 14 residues in the CDR3. Trimming shortened V by 5 bases and J by 5 bases, and 15 bases separated the two germline ends.

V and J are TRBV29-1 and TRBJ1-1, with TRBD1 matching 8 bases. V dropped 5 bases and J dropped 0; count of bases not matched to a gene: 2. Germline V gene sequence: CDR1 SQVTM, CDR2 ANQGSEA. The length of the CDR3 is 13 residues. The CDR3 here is CSVLGQVNTEAFF. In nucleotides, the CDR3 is TGCAGCGTTTTGGGACAGGTGAACACTGAAGCTTTCTTT.

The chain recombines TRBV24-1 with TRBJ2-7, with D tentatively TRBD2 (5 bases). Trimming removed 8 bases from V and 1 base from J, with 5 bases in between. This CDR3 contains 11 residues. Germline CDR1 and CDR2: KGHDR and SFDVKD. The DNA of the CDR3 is TGTGCCACCACGGGGTCCTACGAGCAGTACTTC. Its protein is CATTGSYEQYF.

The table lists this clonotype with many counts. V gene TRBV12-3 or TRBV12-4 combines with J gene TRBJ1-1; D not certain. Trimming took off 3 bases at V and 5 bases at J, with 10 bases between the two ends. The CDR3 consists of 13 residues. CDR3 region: CASSFSEGTEAFF. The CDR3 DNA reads TGTGCCAGCAGTTTTTCGGAGGGAACTGAAGCTTTCTTT.

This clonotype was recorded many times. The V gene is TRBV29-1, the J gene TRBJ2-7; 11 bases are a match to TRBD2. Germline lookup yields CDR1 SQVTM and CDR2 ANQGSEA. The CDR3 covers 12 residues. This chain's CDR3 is CSVLAGEGEQYF. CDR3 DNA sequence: TGCAGTGTACTAGCGGGAGAGGGCGAGCAGTACTTC.

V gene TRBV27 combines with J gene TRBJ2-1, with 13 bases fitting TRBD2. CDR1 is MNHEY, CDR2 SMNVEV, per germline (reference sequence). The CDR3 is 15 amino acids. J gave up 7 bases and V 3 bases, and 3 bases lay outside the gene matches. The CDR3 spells CASSFGLAGANEQFF. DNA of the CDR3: TGTGCCAGCAGTTTCGGACTAGCGGGAGCTAATGAGCAGTTCTTC.

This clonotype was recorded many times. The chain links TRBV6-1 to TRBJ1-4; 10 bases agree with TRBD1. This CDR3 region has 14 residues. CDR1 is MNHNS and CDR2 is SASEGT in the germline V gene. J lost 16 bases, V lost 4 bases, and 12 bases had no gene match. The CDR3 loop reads CASSGGTGDWSPFF. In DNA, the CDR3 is TGTGCCAGCAGTGGGGGGACAGGGGACTGGTCCCCGTTTTTT.

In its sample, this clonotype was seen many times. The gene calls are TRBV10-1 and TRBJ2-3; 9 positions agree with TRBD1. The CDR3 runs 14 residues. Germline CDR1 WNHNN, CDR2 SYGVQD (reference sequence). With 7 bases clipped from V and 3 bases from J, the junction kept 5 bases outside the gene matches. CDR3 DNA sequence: TGCGCCAGCACCCGGGACAGGGCGACAGATACGCAGTATTTT. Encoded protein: CASTRDRATDTQYF.

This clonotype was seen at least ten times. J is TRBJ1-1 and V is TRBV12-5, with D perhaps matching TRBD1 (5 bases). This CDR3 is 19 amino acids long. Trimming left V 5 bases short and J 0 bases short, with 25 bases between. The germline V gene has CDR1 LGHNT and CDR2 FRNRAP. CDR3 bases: TGTGCTAGTGGTGTCTACGACAGTCAAAGCCGGTCTATGAACACTGAAGCTTTCTTT. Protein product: CASGVYDSQSRSMNTEAFF. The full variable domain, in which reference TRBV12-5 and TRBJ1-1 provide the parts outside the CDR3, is DARVTQTPRHKVTEMGQEVTMRCQPILGHNTVFWYRQTMMQGLELLAYFRNRAPLDDSGMPKDRFSAEMPDATLATLKIQPSEPRDSAVYFCASGVYDSQSRSMNTEAFFGQGTRLTVV.

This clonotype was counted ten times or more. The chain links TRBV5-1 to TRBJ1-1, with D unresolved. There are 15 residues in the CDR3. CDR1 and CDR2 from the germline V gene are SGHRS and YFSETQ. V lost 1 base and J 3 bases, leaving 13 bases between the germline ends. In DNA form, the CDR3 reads TGCGCCAGCAGCTTGCGTAGCACAGAGGACACTGAAGCTTTCTTT. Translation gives CASSLRSTEDTEAFF.

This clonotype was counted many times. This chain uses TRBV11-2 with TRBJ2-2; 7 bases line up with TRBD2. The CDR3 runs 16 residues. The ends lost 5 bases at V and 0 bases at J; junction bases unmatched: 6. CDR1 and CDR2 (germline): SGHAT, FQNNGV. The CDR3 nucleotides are TGTGCCAGCAGCCCCCGGGGAGGGACGAACACCGGGGAGCTGTTTTTT. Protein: CASSPRGGTNTGELFF. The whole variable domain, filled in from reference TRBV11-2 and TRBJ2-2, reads EAGVAQSPRYKIIEKRQSVAFWCNPISGHATLYWYQQILGQGPKLLIQFQNNGVVDDSQLPKDRFSAERLKGVDSTLKIQPAKLEDSAVYLCASSPRGGTNTGELFFGEGSRLTVL.

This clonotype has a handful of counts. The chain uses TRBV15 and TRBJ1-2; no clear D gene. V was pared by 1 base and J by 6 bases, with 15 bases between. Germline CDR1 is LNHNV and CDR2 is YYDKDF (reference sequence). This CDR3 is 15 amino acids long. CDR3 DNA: TGTGCCACCAGCAGAGGTAACAGCCGAGCTGATGGCTACACCTTC. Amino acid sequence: CATSRGNSRADGYTF.

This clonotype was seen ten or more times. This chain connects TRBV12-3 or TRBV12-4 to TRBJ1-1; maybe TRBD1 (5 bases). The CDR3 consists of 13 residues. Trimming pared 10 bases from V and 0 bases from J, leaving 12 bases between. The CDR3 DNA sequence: TGTGCCACCGCGACAGCCATGAACACTGAAGCTTTCTTT. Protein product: CATATAMNTEAFF.

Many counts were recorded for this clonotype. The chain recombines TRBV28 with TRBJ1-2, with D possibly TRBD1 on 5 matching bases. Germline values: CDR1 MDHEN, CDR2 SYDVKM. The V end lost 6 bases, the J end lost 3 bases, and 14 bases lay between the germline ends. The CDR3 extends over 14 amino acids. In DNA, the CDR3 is TGTGCCAGCAGGAGGGGTACCCTCTACTATGGCTACACCTTC. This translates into CASRRGTLYYGYTF.

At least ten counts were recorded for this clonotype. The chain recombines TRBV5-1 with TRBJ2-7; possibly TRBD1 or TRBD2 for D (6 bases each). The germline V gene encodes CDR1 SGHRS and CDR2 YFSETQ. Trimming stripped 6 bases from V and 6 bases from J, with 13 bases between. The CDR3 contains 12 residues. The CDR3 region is CASTQQGGEQYF. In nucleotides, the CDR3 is TGCGCCAGCACACAACAGGGAGGCGAGCAGTACTTC.

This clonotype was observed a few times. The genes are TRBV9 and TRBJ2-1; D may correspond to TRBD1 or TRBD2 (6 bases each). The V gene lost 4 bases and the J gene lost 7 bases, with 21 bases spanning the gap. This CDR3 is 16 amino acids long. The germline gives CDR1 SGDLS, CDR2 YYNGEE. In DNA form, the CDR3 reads TGTGCCAGCAGCATCCTGGGGGGCCTCGCGGGGAATGAGCAGTTCTTC. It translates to CASSILGGLAGNEQFF.

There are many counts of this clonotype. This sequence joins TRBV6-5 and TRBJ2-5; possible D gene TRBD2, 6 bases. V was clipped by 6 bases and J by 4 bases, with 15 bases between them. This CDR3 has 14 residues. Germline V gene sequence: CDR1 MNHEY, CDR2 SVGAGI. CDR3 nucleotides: TGTGCCAGCAGACAGCGGAGGGCAGCAGAGACCCAGTACTTC. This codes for CASRQRRAAETQYF.

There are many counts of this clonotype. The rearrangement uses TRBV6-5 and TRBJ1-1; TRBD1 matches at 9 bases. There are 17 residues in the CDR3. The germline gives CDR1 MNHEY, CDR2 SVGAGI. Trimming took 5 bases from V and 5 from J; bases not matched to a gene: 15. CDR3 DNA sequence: TGTGCCAGCAGTGGACTCCCGGGACAGGGAGGTGGGACTGAAGCTTTCTTT. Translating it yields CASSGLPGQGGGTEAFF.

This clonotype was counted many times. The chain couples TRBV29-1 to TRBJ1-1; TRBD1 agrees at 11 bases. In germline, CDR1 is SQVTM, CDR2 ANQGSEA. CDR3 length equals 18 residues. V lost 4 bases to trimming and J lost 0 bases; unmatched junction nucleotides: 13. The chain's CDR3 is CSVVRILGTGGMNTEAFF. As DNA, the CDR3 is TGCAGCGTTGTTAGGATTCTAGGGACAGGGGGTATGAACACTGAAGCTTTCTTT.